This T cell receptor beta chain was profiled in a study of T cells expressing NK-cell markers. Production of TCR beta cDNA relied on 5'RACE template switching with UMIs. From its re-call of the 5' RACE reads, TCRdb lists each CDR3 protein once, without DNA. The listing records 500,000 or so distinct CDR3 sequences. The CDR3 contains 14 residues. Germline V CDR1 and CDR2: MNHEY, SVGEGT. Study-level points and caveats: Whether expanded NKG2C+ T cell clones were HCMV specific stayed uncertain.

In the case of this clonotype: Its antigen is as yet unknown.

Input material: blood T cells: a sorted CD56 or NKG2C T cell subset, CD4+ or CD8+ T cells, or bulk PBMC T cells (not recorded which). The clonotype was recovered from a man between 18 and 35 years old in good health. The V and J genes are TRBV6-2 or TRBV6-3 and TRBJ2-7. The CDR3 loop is CASGLRVLVGEQYF.